The 24 T cell receptor beta chains presented below share a single source sample, sequenced in a study of CD8 T cells in ankylosing spondylitis. TCRdb independently ran MiXCR on the 5' RACE reads; one entry per CDR3 protein. Of about 140,000 distinct CDR3 sequences in the sample, approximately 7.4% were seen once. Specimen: blood, either unsorted or a sorted T cell fraction (not recorded which). The receptors come from a female donor with ankylosing spondylitis or in good health (not recorded which).

A note on this clonotype: One end of the junction is discordant with germline, which a read error may explain. V is TRBV6-1 and J is TRBJ2-1, with 11 bases lining up with TRBD2. CDR3 length equals 15 residues. In germline, CDR1 is MNHNS, CDR2 SASEGT. CDR3 residues: CVSTLLAGERNEQFF. The DNA of the CDR3 is TGTGTCAGCACCCTACTAGCGGGGGAGCGCAATGAGCAGTTCTTC.

This clonotype came up many times. V is TRBV5-1 and J is TRBJ2-2; no definite D call. V lost 1 base and J lost 6, with 4 bases in between. This CDR3 spans 12 amino acids. From germline, CDR1 is SGHRS and CDR2 YFSETQ. The CDR3 spells CASSLTAGELFF. In DNA form, the CDR3 reads TGCGCCAGCAGCTTGACGGCCGGGGAGCTGTTTTTT.

This clonotype occurred many times. The chain is built from TRBV5-1 and TRBJ2-1, with D perhaps matching TRBD2 (5 bases). The CDR3 has 16 residues. The V end was cut by 7 bases, the J end by 0 bases, with 17 bases between. Germline CDR1 is SGHRS and CDR2 is YFSETQ. The CDR3 DNA follows: TGCGCCAGCCCTAACGGCCCGGGGAGCTCCTACAATGAGCAGTTCTTC. Amino acid sequence: CASPNGPGSSYNEQFF.

This clonotype was recorded many times. This chain uses TRBV20-1 with TRBJ2-5; TRBD2 aligns across 8 bases. CDR3 size: 13 residues. The V gene end was trimmed by 2 bases and the J gene end by 5 bases; junction bases not matched to a gene: 4. Germline V gene sequence: CDR1 DFQATT, CDR2 SNEGSKA (reference sequence). CDR3 bases: TGCAGTGCTAGATACGGGGGGGCCGAGACCCAGTACTTC. Translation: CSARYGGAETQYF.

This clonotype was counted ten times or more. The chain uses TRBV12-3 or TRBV12-4 and TRBJ2-3; 7 positions match TRBD2. The V and J ends lost 7 bases and 6 bases, in that order; junction bases with no gene match: 4. CDR3 size: 12 residues. The CDR3 spells CASILAADTQYF. CDR3 DNA sequence: TGTGCCAGCATCCTAGCGGCGGATACGCAGTATTTT.

This clonotype was seen at least ten times. V is TRBV20-1 and J is TRBJ1-1; 8 positions agree with TRBD1. J was trimmed by 1 base and V by 6 bases; bases with no gene match: 7. This CDR3 is 14 amino acids long. CDR1 and CDR2 (germline): DFQATT, SNEGSKA (reference sequence). This CDR3 is CSAIDRGENTEAFF. The CDR3 DNA follows: TGCAGTGCGATAGACAGGGGAGAGAACACTGAAGCTTTCTTT.

This clonotype was picked up many times. The genes are TRBV5-1 and TRBJ2-1; 9 positions match TRBD1. Germline CDR1 and CDR2: SGHRS and YFSETQ. The CDR3 runs to 19 residues. The J segment lost 8 bases and the V segment lost 0 bases, leaving 18 bases of the junction unmatched. The CDR3 here is CASSLAEDFRGQGDHEQFF. The CDR3 DNA sequence: TGCGCCAGCAGCTTGGCCGAGGATTTTCGGGGACAGGGCGACCATGAGCAGTTCTTC.

This clonotype has ten or more counts. The rearrangement uses TRBV12-3 or TRBV12-4 and TRBJ1-2, with a possible D match to TRBD1 (6 bases). The germline V and J ends were trimmed by 6 bases and 3 bases, with 11 bases remaining between them. The CDR3 totals 13 residues. The DNA of the CDR3 is TGTGCCAGCAGGGGGGACATCTACTATGGCTACACCTTC. This codes for CASRGDIYYGYTF.

This clonotype was detected a few times. The CDR3 coding sequence is TGTGCCAGCAGCATCTTGGGGACAGGGCAAGAGACCCAGTACTTC. Its translation: CASSILGTGQETQYF. The chain combines TRBV7-2 with TRBJ2-5; 9 nucleotides agree with TRBD1. The CDR3 loop spans 15 amino acids. V lost 5 bases, J lost 2 bases, and 6 bases stayed unmatched. Germline CDR1 SGHTA, CDR2 FQGNSA.

This clonotype was observed at least ten times. CDR3 residues: CASSTQQNTEAFF. The CDR3 DNA is TGCGCCAGCAGCACACAGCAGAACACTGAAGCTTTCTTT. J is TRBJ1-1 and V is TRBV5-1; D not resolved. The CDR3 is 13 amino acids. V lost 4 bases, J lost 1 base, and 8 bases lay in between. Germline CDR1 and CDR2: SGHRS and YFSETQ.

This clonotype turned up a few times. The genes are TRBV5-1 and TRBJ1-4, with a weak D call TRBD1 (6 bases). Germline V gene data show CDR1 as SGHRS and CDR2 as YFSETQ. Deletions cut 4 bases from V and 7 bases from J, with 11 bases between. The CDR3 has 13 amino acids. CDR3 sequence: CASSPQGGEKLFF. The CDR3 region has the DNA TGCGCCAGCAGCCCACAGGGAGGTGAAAAACTGTTTTTT.

This clonotype was counted many times. The rearrangement uses TRBV27 and TRBJ2-1; 8 nucleotides agree with TRBD1. In germline, CDR1 is MNHEY, CDR2 SMNVEV (reference sequence). The CDR3 has 15 residues. The V gene end was trimmed by 4 bases and the J gene end by 4 bases; junction bases not matched to a gene: 6. CDR3 sequence: CASSSRTGLYNEQFF. Here the CDR3 DNA reads TGTGCCAGCAGTTCGCGGACAGGGTTATACAATGAGCAGTTCTTC.

This clonotype was counted at least ten times. V usage is TRBV6-1 and J usage is TRBJ1-6; the match to TRBD1 covers 9 bases. This CDR3 has 16 amino acids. The germline CDR1 and CDR2 sequences are MNHNS and SASEGT. J gave up 4 bases and V 10 bases, and 11 bases lay outside the gene matches. CDR3 loop: CATQPGQGSYNSPLHF. DNA of the CDR3: TGTGCCACCCAGCCGGGACAGGGTTCGTATAATTCACCCCTCCACTTT.

This chain uses TRBV2 with TRBJ2-2, with D possibly matching TRBD1 (5 bases). Germline lookup yields CDR1 SNHLY and CDR2 FYNNEI. The ends were cut back, 2 bases at V and 5 bases at J, with 12 bases in the middle. This CDR3 is built from 15 residues. The CDR3 coding sequence is TGTGCCAGCAGTGAATTGGGGCTTGGGACCGGGGAGCTGTTTTTT. As protein: CASSELGLGTGELFF.

This clonotype was recorded many times. In nucleotides, the CDR3 is TGTGCCAGCAGTCCCACGGGGCGTGCTTTCTTT. Amino acid sequence: CASSPTGRAFF. The rearrangement links TRBV2 to TRBJ1-1; D is perhaps TRBD1 (5 bases). This CDR3 contains 11 residues. Trimming pared 5 bases from V and 11 bases from J, leaving 12 bases between. Germline V gene sequence: CDR1 SNHLY, CDR2 FYNNEI.

This clonotype was observed at least ten times. The V gene is TRBV20-1, the J gene TRBJ1-1; D is unclear. Trimming left V 0 bases short and J 3 bases short, with 14 bases between. CDR1 is DFQATT and CDR2 is SNEGSKA in the germline V gene (reference sequence). The CDR3 is made up of 15 amino acids. The CDR3: CSARDRSKGDTEAFF. Here the CDR3 DNA reads TGCAGTGCTAGAGATCGTTCCAAAGGCGACACTGAAGCTTTCTTT.

This clonotype has a count of ten or more. The CDR3 region has the DNA TGTGCCAGCAGTCAGGGGGCCTCTCAGCCCCAGCATTTT. This translates into CASSQGASQPQHF. The V gene is TRBV6-6, the J gene TRBJ1-5, with 8 nucleotides matching TRBD1. J gave up 6 bases and V 5 bases, and 3 bases lay outside the gene matches. The CDR3 contains 13 residues. Germline CDR1 MNHNY, CDR2 SVGAGI (reference sequence).

This clonotype was found many times. This chain uses TRBV4-1 with TRBJ1-3, with a possible D match to TRBD1 (6 bases). Per the germline V gene, CDR1 is MGHRA and CDR2 is YSYEKL. The germline V and J ends were trimmed by 2 bases and 4 bases, with 15 bases remaining between them. The CDR3 has 16 amino acids. The CDR3 region is CASSQIGQGPGNTIYF. The CDR3 bases are TGCGCCAGCAGCCAAATAGGTCAGGGGCCAGGAAACACCATATATTTT.

There are many counts of this clonotype. The chain combines TRBV6-1 with TRBJ1-5; D is undetermined. V lost 2 bases and J lost 4, with 6 bases in between. The CDR3 runs to 13 residues. The germline gives CDR1 MNHNS, CDR2 SASEGT. CDR3 coding DNA: TGTGCCAGCAGTGAACAGGCGAATCAGCCCCAGCATTTT. It translates to CASSEQANQPQHF.

This clonotype was observed at least ten times. The V gene is TRBV5-1, the J gene TRBJ1-3; D unclear. Trimming left V 0 bases short and J 3 bases short, with 7 bases between. There are 14 residues in the CDR3. The germline CDR1 and CDR2 sequences are SGHRS and YFSETQ. The CDR3 here is CASSLVGFGNTIYF. The CDR3 region has the DNA TGCGCCAGCAGCTTGGTCGGATTTGGAAACACCATATATTTT.

This clonotype has a handful of counts. This chain links TRBV3-1 with TRBJ1-4; D possibly corresponds to TRBD1 (5 bases). This CDR3 spans 13 amino acids. Germline loops: CDR1 LGHDT, CDR2 YNNKEL (reference sequence). V was shortened by 8 bases and J by 3 bases, with 10 bases between the two germline ends. This CDR3 is CASGGAANEKLFF. The CDR3 DNA reads as TGTGCCAGCGGGGGTGCAGCTAATGAAAAACTGTTTTTT.

Many counts were recorded for this clonotype. The chain links TRBV3-1 to TRBJ1-1; weak D call: TRBD1 (6 bases). V was cut by 0 bases and J by 1 base, with 15 bases left in between. This CDR3 spans 17 amino acids. Germline CDR1 and CDR2: LGHDT and YNNKEL (reference sequence). The CDR3 loop is CASSQDRRGHQNTEAFF. The CDR3 DNA sequence: TGTGCCAGCAGCCAAGATCGAAGGGGACACCAGAACACTGAAGCTTTCTTT.

This clonotype showed up many times. The chain recombines TRBV20-1 with TRBJ2-4; 7 nucleotides align to TRBD2. The length of the CDR3 is 16 residues. The V gene's germline CDR1 is DFQATT and CDR2 SNEGSKA (reference sequence). J lost 3 bases, V lost 6 bases, and 14 bases had no gene match. The CDR3 DNA sequence: TGCAGTGCAAACAGAATGGGAGGGGCAATCAAAAACATTCAGTACTTC. Its translation is CSANRMGGAIKNIQYF.

This clonotype appeared many times. This rearrangement joins TRBV28 to TRBJ1-2; the match to TRBD1 covers 7 bases. The V and J ends lost 4 bases and 6 bases, in that order; junction bases with no gene match: 11. Germline loops: CDR1 MDHEN, CDR2 SYDVKM. The CDR3 has 15 amino acids. CDR3 region: CASSSEGARWDGYTF. The DNA for the CDR3 is TGTGCCAGCAGTTCGGAGGGGGCACGTTGGGATGGCTACACCTTC.